This T cell receptor (beta chain) was identified during a study of blood T cell repertoires in COVID-19 (dated by TCRdb to 2018 to 2020). Context from the whole study: Samples from collaborators originated in the United States, Italy and Spain and spanned both the acute and convalescent phases of COVID-19. A de-identified subject ID, COVID-19 status, age in years and sex were almost always included in the sample metadata. Subjects who had been exposed to COVID-19, were actively infected with it, or had recovered from it provided the deeply sampled blood TCRbeta repertoires that made up the dataset. Where HLA class I and class II types were available, the types were taken from metadata supplied by the sample provider, not from assay-based typing. Samples came from the ongoing ImmuneRACE study (first 160 participants) plus 1,254 subjects from 6 global collaborators. A freely available public database, intended as a resource for researchers studying the immune response to SARS-CoV-2, is where the repertoires were released. The material from the prospective study consisted of cDNA or gDNA derived from T cells, B-cell-depleted T cells, or PBMCs.

Whole blood was collected in K2EDTA tubes by collaborating institutions according to the institutions' own protocols. For TCRbeta analysis, collaborators shipped samples in one of three forms: frozen whole blood, isolated PBMCs, or DNA extracted from either of those sample types. This clone appeared a single time. What antigen it recognizes has not been identified. One base away there is no much larger clone; base qualities are not given. The immunoSEQ Assay, a bias-controlled multiplex PCR, was used to amplify TCRbeta CDR3 regions from genomic DNA. Concerning the study's data processing: Nucleated cell counts per sample were estimated from amplification of reference gene primers within the assay. Sequence reads were collapsed and filtered to measure the absolute abundance of every unique TCRbeta CDR3 rearrangement. For each sample, productive Simpson clonality was calculated as the square root of Simpson's diversity index across productive rearrangements. TCRdb took this table from immuneACCESS and kept in-frame rearrangements with V and J called. Such tables lack part of the clones; where checked against another copy, unresolved V genes explain under half of the gap, and the rest is unexplained. V, J and clone size are taken as reported in that table, and D and trimming were inferred from the DNA itself. The sample table shows around 100,000 clones, and around four fifths are seen once. The leading ten clones occupy around an eighth of the sample.

Including the terminal cysteine and phenylalanine, the CDR3 comprises 14 residues. Kept here is only the CDR3 DNA, which spans 42 bases and is read in frame from base 1. The V and J ends are trimmed by 2 bases and 8 bases, leaving 10 bases between them. CDR1 MNHNS and CDR2 SASEGT were looked up in the germline V gene. Overall study results and their limits: The quantity of clinical and demographic metadata differed by source and by participant and was supplied without curation.

The TCR originated in a man aged 50 to 59 with active or convalescent COVID-19. Recombination linked TRBV6-1 to TRBJ1-6; tentative D gene TRBD1, with 5 bases matching. The sequenced sample was peripheral blood. The CDR3 amino acid sequence is: CASSEWQGDSPLHF. Read as DNA, the sequence is TGTGCCAGCAGTGAATGGCAGGGTGATTCACCCCTCCACTTT.